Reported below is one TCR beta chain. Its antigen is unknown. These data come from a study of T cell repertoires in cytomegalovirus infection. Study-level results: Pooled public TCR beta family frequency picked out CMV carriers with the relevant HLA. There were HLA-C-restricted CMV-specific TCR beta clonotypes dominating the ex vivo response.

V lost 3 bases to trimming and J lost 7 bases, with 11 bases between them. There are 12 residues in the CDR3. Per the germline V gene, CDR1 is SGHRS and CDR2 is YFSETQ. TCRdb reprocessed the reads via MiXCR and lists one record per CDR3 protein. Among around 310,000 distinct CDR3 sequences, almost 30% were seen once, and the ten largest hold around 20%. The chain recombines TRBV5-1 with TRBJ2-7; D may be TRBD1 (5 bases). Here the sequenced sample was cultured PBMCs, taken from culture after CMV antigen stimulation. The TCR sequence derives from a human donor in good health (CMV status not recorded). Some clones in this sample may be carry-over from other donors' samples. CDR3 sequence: CASSWQGIEQYF. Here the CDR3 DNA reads TGCGCCAGCAGCTGGCAGGGTATTGAGCAGTACTTC.